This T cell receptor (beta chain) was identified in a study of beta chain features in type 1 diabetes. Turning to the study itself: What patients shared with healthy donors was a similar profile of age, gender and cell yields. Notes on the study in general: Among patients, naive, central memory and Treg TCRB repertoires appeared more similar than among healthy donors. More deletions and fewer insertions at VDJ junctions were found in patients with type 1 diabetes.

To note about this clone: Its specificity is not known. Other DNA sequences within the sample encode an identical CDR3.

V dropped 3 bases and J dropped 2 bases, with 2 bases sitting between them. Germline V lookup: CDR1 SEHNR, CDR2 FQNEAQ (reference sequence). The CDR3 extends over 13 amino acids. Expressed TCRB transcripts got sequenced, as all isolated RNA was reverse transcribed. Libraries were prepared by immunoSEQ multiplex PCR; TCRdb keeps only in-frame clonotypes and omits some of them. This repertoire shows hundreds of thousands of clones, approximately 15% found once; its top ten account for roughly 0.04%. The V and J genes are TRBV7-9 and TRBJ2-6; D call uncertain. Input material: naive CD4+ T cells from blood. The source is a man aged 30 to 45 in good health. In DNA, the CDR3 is TGTGCCAGCAGCTTGGCTGGGGCCAACGTCCTGACTTTC. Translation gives CASSLAGANVLTF.